The 21 T cell receptor beta chains below come from one sample, sequenced in a study of cytomegalovirus exposure and HLA in healthy donors. Only in-frame clones appear in the TCRdb table, and some are missing; sequencing was by immunoSEQ multiplex PCR. This sample yields over 150,000 clones, of which around 82% are seen a single time; around 2.8% belongs to the top ten. Specimen: PBMCs. The receptor set was obtained from a woman younger than 30 in good health and CMV-seropositive.

The rearrangement joins TRBV5-1 to TRBJ1-4; D unresolved. The V gene's germline CDR1 is SGHRS and CDR2 YFSETQ. The V end was cut by 7 bases, the J end by 8 bases, with 15 bases between. This CDR3 region has 13 residues. The CDR3 protein is CASAWEVEEKLFF. The CDR3 DNA is TGCGCCAGCGCCTGGGAGGTTGAGGAAAAACTGTTTTTT.

The chain has TRBV10-3 and TRBJ2-4; 8 bases are a match to TRBD1. Looked up from germline, CDR1 is ENHRY and CDR2 is SYGVKD. The CDR3 runs 12 residues. V lost 6 bases, J lost 5 bases, and 0 bases stayed unmatched. The CDR3 protein is CAIRDRENIQYF. The CDR3 DNA follows: TGTGCCATCAGGGACAGGGAAAACATTCAGTACTTC.

This clone came up once. The rearrangement joins TRBV5-1 to TRBJ1-4; a weak D match, TRBD1 (5 bases). Germline lookup yields CDR1 SGHRS and CDR2 YFSETQ. The CDR3 loop spans 14 amino acids. Trimming removed 4 bases at V and 8 bases at J, with 15 bases between. CDR3 amino acids: CASSPGGIGEKLFF. The CDR3 bases are TGCGCCAGCAGCCCCGGGGGGATTGGGGAAAAACTGTTTTTT.

V is TRBV18 and J is TRBJ1-3, with 10 bases matching TRBD1. Losses at the gene ends were 2 bases for V and 1 base for J; bases not matched to a gene: 5. The CDR3 extends over 17 amino acids. Germline CDR1 is KGHSH and CDR2 is LQKENI. CDR3 region: CASSPTAGQGSGNTIYF. The DNA for the CDR3 is TGTGCCAGCTCACCAACAGCGGGACAGGGGTCTGGAAACACCATATATTTT. The full variable domain, completed using reference TRBV18 and TRBJ1-3, is NAGVMQNPRHLVRRRGQEARLRCSPMKGHSHVYWYRQLPEEGLKFMVYLQKENIIDESGMPKERFSAEFPKEGPSILRIQQVVRGDSAAYFCASSPTAGQGSGNTIYFGEGSWLTVV.

The chain joins TRBV7-9 to TRBJ2-5, with D hard to call. This CDR3 contains 14 residues. V was trimmed by 5 bases and J by 2 bases, leaving 12 bases between them. Germline loops: CDR1 SEHNR, CDR2 FQNEAQ (reference sequence). CDR3 loop: CASSPTTAQETQYF. The CDR3 region has the DNA TGTGCCAGCAGCCCCACCACAGCACAAGAGACCCAGTACTTC. Complete variable domain (other parts from reference TRBV7-9 and TRBJ2-5): DTGVSQNPRHKITKRGQNVTFRCDPISEHNRLYWYRQTLGQGPEFLTYFQNEAQLEKSRLLSDRFSAERPKGSFSTLEIQRTEQGDSAMYLCASSPTTAQETQYFGPGTRLLVL.

The gene calls are TRBV6-1 and TRBJ2-7, with 9 bases lining up with TRBD1. There are 13 residues in the CDR3. With V trimmed by 10 bases and J by 3 bases, 7 bases remained unmatched. Germline CDR1 MNHNS, CDR2 SASEGT. The CDR3 DNA is TGTGCCACCCAACAGGGGGCCGACTACGAGCAGTACTTC. Its protein product is CATQQGADYEQYF.

The V gene is TRBV4-2, the J gene TRBJ2-3, with TRBD2 matching over 13 bases. Germline lookup yields CDR1 LGHNA and CDR2 YNFKEQ. V was clipped by 2 bases and J by 6 bases; unmatched bases: 5. This CDR3 spans 16 amino acids. CDR3 in amino acids: CASSQRLAGGLDTQYF. The CDR3 DNA sequence: TGTGCCAGCAGCCAACGACTAGCGGGGGGCCTGGATACGCAGTATTTT.

The chain couples TRBV18 to TRBJ1-2; D gene ambiguous. Trimming stripped 2 bases from V and 6 bases from J, with 13 bases between. There are 14 residues in the CDR3. Germline CDR1 and CDR2: KGHSH and LQKENI. CDR3: CASSPKVRVDGYTF. In nucleotides, the CDR3 is TGTGCCAGCTCACCAAAGGTTCGGGTCGATGGCTACACCTTC. The variable domain in full, completed from reference TRBV18 and TRBJ1-2, reads NAGVMQNPRHLVRRRGQEARLRCSPMKGHSHVYWYRQLPEEGLKFMVYLQKENIIDESGMPKERFSAEFPKEGPSILRIQQVVRGDSAAYFCASSPKVRVDGYTFGSGTRLTVV.

V usage is TRBV5-1 and J usage is TRBJ1-1, with 9 bases lining up with TRBD1. Germline CDR1 and CDR2: SGHRS and YFSETQ. This CDR3 has 14 amino acids. Losses at the gene ends were 4 bases for V and 4 bases for J; bases not matched to a gene: 5. The CDR3 region has the DNA TGCGCCAGCAGCCCAGGACAGGGGAGCACTGAAGCTTTCTTT. Its protein product is CASSPGQGSTEAFF. Using reference TRBV5-1 and TRBJ1-1 for the parts outside the CDR3, the full variable domain is KAGVTQTPRYLIKTRGQQVTLSCSPISGHRSVSWYQQTPGQGLQFLFEYFSETQRNKGNFPGRFSGRQFSNSRSEMNVSTLELGDSALYLCASSPGQGSTEAFFGQGTRLTVV.

The CDR3, as DNA: TGTGCCAGTAACGGTCCTGGACAGGGAACCAATGAGCAGTTCTTC. It translates to CASNGPGQGTNEQFF. The V gene is TRBV19, the J gene TRBJ2-1; TRBD1 matches at 8 bases. The CDR3 is 15 amino acids. V gave up 7 bases and J gave up 6 bases; unmatched junction bases: 11. Germline lookup yields CDR1 LNHDA and CDR2 SQIVND (reference sequence). Full variable domain (missing parts from reference TRBV19 and TRBJ2-1): DGGITQSPKYLFRKEGQNVTLSCEQNLNHDAMYWYRQDPGQGLRLIYYSQIVNDFQKGDIAEGYSVSREKKESFPLTVTSAQKNPTAFYLCASNGPGQGTNEQFFGPGTRLTVL.

This clone showed up just a few times. The chain is built from TRBV5-1 and TRBJ2-3; weak D call: TRBD2 (5 bases). V gave up 4 bases and J gave up 2 bases, with 11 bases separating them. The germline V gene has CDR1 SGHRS and CDR2 YFSETQ. This CDR3 comprises 14 residues. Written as DNA, the CDR3 is TGCGCCAGCAGCCGGGATCAAGCCACAGATACGCAGTATTTT. It codes for CASSRDQATDTQYF.

CDR3 protein: CASSIVALTEQYF. In DNA form, the CDR3 reads TGTGCCAGTAGTATAGTAGCGCTAACAGAGCAGTACTTC. The chain employs TRBV19 and TRBJ2-7; D possibly corresponds to TRBD2 (5 bases). CDR3 length: 13 residues. In germline, CDR1 is LNHDA, CDR2 SQIVND (reference sequence). Between the trimmed V and J ends, which lost 1 base and 7 bases, there was a span of 11 bases.

This sequence joins TRBV7-2 and TRBJ2-5; D possibly corresponds to TRBD1 (6 bases). Germline CDR1 reads SGHTA; CDR2 reads FQGNSA. The CDR3 totals 15 residues. The V and J ends lost 5 bases and 4 bases respectively, with 17 bases between them. CDR3 protein: CASSTSQGVGETQYF. The CDR3, as DNA: TGTGCCAGCAGCACCTCACAGGGTGTGGGAGAGACCCAGTACTTC.

The rearrangement uses TRBV9 and TRBJ1-1; 8 bases match TRBD1. This CDR3 is 16 amino acids long. V shed 1 base and J 9 bases; nucleotides not matched to a gene: 14. The germline V gene has CDR1 SGDLS and CDR2 YYNGEE. The CDR3 here is CASSVIILDRANKAFF. The CDR3 nucleotides are TGTGCCAGCAGCGTAATTATCTTGGACAGGGCCAATAAAGCTTTCTTT.

This clone was counted a few times. The chain employs TRBV7-9 and TRBJ2-3; D uncertain. Trimming stripped 1 base from V and 2 bases from J, with 7 bases between. Germline CDR1 reads SEHNR; CDR2 reads FQNEAQ (reference sequence). The CDR3 loop spans 14 amino acids. In nucleotides, the CDR3 is TGTGCCAGCAGCTTAGTGGCAGACACAGATACGCAGTATTTT. Residues: CASSLVADTDTQYF.

This clone was seen only a few times. V is TRBV29-1 and J is TRBJ1-2; the D gene is possibly TRBD1 (6 bases). Germline values: CDR1 SQVTM, CDR2 ANQGSEA. V lost 7 bases, J lost 2 bases, and 17 bases lay in between. There are 14 residues in the CDR3. The DNA of the CDR3 is TGCAGCGCCTCCTCATCCACAGGGAACTATGGCTACACCTTC. As protein: CSASSSTGNYGYTF.

This chain connects TRBV19 to TRBJ2-7; D gene unclear. CDR1 LNHDA and CDR2 SQIVND come from the germline V gene (reference sequence). V was trimmed by 2 bases and J by 0 bases, leaving 11 bases between them. This CDR3 spans 15 amino acids. CDR3 amino acids: CASSIYHSSSYEQYF. The CDR3 nucleotides are TGTGCCAGTAGTATATATCACTCAAGCTCCTACGAGCAGTACTTC.

In nucleotides, the CDR3 is TGTGCCAGCACCCAGACAGGGAGCTCTGGAAACACCATATATTTT. This sequence encodes CASTQTGSSGNTIYF. The chain employs TRBV6-5 and TRBJ1-3; 7 bases fit TRBD1. Trimming removed 7 bases from V and 0 bases from J; junction bases left unmatched: 6. Germline CDR1 MNHEY, CDR2 SVGAGI. This CDR3 is 15 amino acids long.

The J gene is TRBJ2-5, the V gene TRBV7-9, with 9 nucleotides matching TRBD1. V shed 3 bases and J 5 bases; nucleotides not matched to a gene: 4. The CDR3 totals 14 residues. Germline CDR1 and CDR2: SEHNR and FQNEAQ (reference sequence). The CDR3 spells CASSFGTGLETQYF. The CDR3 DNA sequence: TGTGCCAGCAGCTTTGGGACAGGGCTTGAGACCCAGTACTTC.

This chain uses TRBV10-3 with TRBJ2-5, with D perhaps matching TRBD2 (5 bases). Trimming cost V 2 bases and J 3 bases, with 10 bases left between them. Per germline, CDR1 ENHRY and CDR2 SYGVKD. The CDR3 consists of 14 residues. The CDR3 reads CAISEASGEETQYF. DNA for the CDR3: TGTGCCATCAGTGAGGCGAGCGGCGAAGAGACCCAGTACTTC.

The V call is TRBV19, the J call TRBJ2-2; 9 bases match TRBD1. Germline CDR1 and CDR2: LNHDA and SQIVND (reference sequence). The CDR3 runs to 17 residues. The trim removed 8 bases at V and 0 bases at J, leaving 10 bases unmatched. The CDR3 protein is CASGDSRTGANTGELFF. CDR3 DNA: TGTGCCAGTGGGGACTCCCGGACAGGGGCGAACACCGGGGAGCTGTTTTTT.